The T cell receptor beta chain described here comes from a study of T cell responses to AZD1222 COVID-19 vaccine. Study observations and caveats: Seropositive AZD1222 recipients at baseline numbered only five or six. Sampling that yielded the repertoires occurred only after the peak T cell response. There were mostly white British donors and more females than males, and clonal diversity was possibly underestimated.

This clone was detected only once. What it binds is unknown. Profiling relied on immunoSEQ multiplex PCR, and the TCRdb table lists in-frame clones only, not all of them. The top ten hold roughly 16% of the sample, which has some 150,000 clones, about 87% seen once. Specimen: peripheral blood, collected on day 0 of AZD1222 vaccination. This TCR came from an adult in good health.

The CDR3 DNA follows: TGTGCCAGCAGTTTCGGGGACAGGGGTGGTATTGGCTACACCTTC. Translated: CASSFGDRGGIGYTF. This sequence joins TRBV28 and TRBJ1-2; 10 bases are a match to TRBD1. J was trimmed by 7 bases and V by 3 bases; bases with no gene match: 8. This CDR3 has 15 amino acids. Per the germline V gene, CDR1 is MDHEN and CDR2 is SYDVKM.